The 11 T cell receptor beta chains in this list originate from one sample, sequenced in a study of identical twins. TCRdb reanalysed the 5' RACE reads using MiXCR and keeps one entry per CDR3 protein. The sample includes about 570,000 distinct CDR3 sequences, 9.6% of them seen just once. These data were likewise used in another study, on yellow fever vaccine responses in identical twins.

Sequenced sample: PBMCs. The receptors stem from a woman aged 18 to 35 in good health.

This clonotype was seen a few times. This chain uses TRBV6-1 with TRBJ2-6; D is unclear. Per germline, CDR1 MNHNS and CDR2 SASEGT. This CDR3 contains 16 residues. V lost 6 bases to trimming and J lost 1 base, with 13 bases between them. The CDR3 nucleotides read TGTGCCAGCAGCCCGCATTGGGGTTCTGGGGCCAACGTCCTGACTTTC. As protein: CASSPHWGSGANVLTF.

This clonotype was seen repeatedly, ten times or more. The J gene is TRBJ2-1, the V gene TRBV3-1; D may be TRBD2 (6 bases). Looked up from germline, CDR1 is LGHDT and CDR2 is YNNKEL (reference sequence). The CDR3 is 16 amino acids. The V end lost 10 bases, the J end lost 0 bases, and 19 bases lay between the germline ends. CDR3 region: CATNPSSGGSYNEQFF. In DNA, the CDR3 is TGTGCCACAAACCCAAGTAGCGGAGGCTCCTACAATGAGCAGTTCTTC.

This clonotype was observed at least ten times. This chain's CDR3 is CASSEQPSYNEQFF. In nucleotides, the CDR3 is TGTGCCAGCAGTGAACAGCCTTCCTACAATGAGCAGTTCTTC. The rearrangement uses TRBV2 and TRBJ2-1; D is ambiguous. Trimming took off 2 bases at V and 1 base at J, with 6 bases between the two ends. The CDR3 has 14 amino acids. Germline CDR1 reads SNHLY; CDR2 reads FYNNEI.

This clonotype was recorded many times. The V and J genes are TRBV15 and TRBJ2-1; 8 bases match TRBD2. CDR1 and CDR2 from the germline V gene are LNHNV and YYDKDF (reference sequence). The junction had 12 bases not matched to a gene; V was cut back by 0 bases and J by 8 bases. The CDR3 runs 17 residues. The CDR3 spells CATSRDLRGGTGDEQFF. The DNA of the CDR3 is TGTGCCACCAGCAGAGATCTCCGCGGGGGGACCGGTGATGAGCAGTTCTTC.

The table lists this clonotype with many counts. This chain joins TRBV4-3 and TRBJ2-7; 7 nucleotides match TRBD1. This CDR3 is 16 amino acids long. CDR1 is LGHNA, CDR2 YSLEER, per germline. The V and J ends lost 1 base and 2 bases, in that order; junction bases with no gene match: 8. CDR3 bases: TGCGCCAGCAGCCAAGGACAGGGATCTGAAACCTACGAGCAGTACTTC. It specifies CASSQGQGSETYEQYF.

This sequence joins TRBV10-1 and TRBJ1-1; 8 bases fit TRBD1. After removal of 3 bases from V and 1 base from J, the junction contained 4 bases not matched to a gene. The germline CDR1 and CDR2 sequences are WNHNN and SYGVQD (reference sequence). The CDR3 contains 15 residues. CDR3 loop: CASSEADRANTEAFF. Here the CDR3 DNA reads TGCGCCAGCAGTGAAGCGGACAGGGCGAACACTGAAGCTTTCTTT.

The rearrangement joins TRBV5-1 to TRBJ2-6; 8 nucleotides match TRBD1. Germline values: CDR1 SGHRS, CDR2 YFSETQ. The CDR3 consists of 15 residues. J lost 4 bases, V lost 4 bases, and 4 bases had no gene match. The chain's CDR3 is CASSVGQVGANVLTF. The CDR3 DNA reads as TGCGCCAGCAGCGTGGGACAGGTGGGGGCCAACGTCCTGACTTTC.

This clonotype was seen a handful of times. The chain has TRBV28 and TRBJ2-3; 10 bases line up with TRBD1. This CDR3 is built from 15 residues. The J segment lost 4 bases and the V segment lost 5 bases, leaving 6 bases of the junction unmatched. Germline loops: CDR1 MDHEN, CDR2 SYDVKM. The DNA for the CDR3 is TGTGCCAGCAGTCCCCATGGGACAGGGGCAGATACGCAGTATTTT. Translation gives CASSPHGTGADTQYF.

This clonotype was counted at least ten times. The chain uses TRBV15 and TRBJ2-5; 11 positions match TRBD1. The CDR3 contains 17 residues. Germline loops: CDR1 LNHNV, CDR2 YYDKDF (reference sequence). Losses at the gene ends were 1 base for V and 5 bases for J; bases not matched to a gene: 9. CDR3 loop: CATSRVYGTGGMETQYF. The CDR3 nucleotides read TGTGCCACCAGCAGAGTGTATGGGACAGGGGGTATGGAGACCCAGTACTTC.

This clonotype was counted a few times. The chain is built from TRBV10-3 and TRBJ2-7; 8 bases align to TRBD1. CDR1 ENHRY and CDR2 SYGVKD come from the germline V gene. This CDR3 region has 15 residues. V lost 4 bases, J lost 0 bases, and 5 bases stayed unmatched. In DNA, the CDR3 is TGTGCCATCAGTGTCGACAGGGGATACTCCTACGAGCAGTACTTC. This gives the protein CAISVDRGYSYEQYF.

This chain uses TRBV27 with TRBJ2-7; weak D call: TRBD1 (6 bases). This CDR3 has 12 amino acids. Per the germline V gene, CDR1 is MNHEY and CDR2 is SMNVEV (reference sequence). Trimming shortened V by 2 bases and J by 12 bases, and 14 bases separated the two germline ends. CDR3: CASSLGGGLSYF. The CDR3 coding sequence is TGTGCCAGCAGTTTAGGTGGGGGCTTGTCGTACTTC.